This passage covers 11 T cell receptor beta chains from one sample sequenced in a study of blood T cell repertoires in COVID-19. Produced via immunoSEQ multiplex PCR; TCRdb's table is partial and in-frame only. The data contain about 85,000 clones, roughly 80% of them singletons. The sequencing sample was made of peripheral blood. The receptor source for this set is a man aged 60-69 years with acute or convalescent COVID-19.

This clone came up a few times. V usage is TRBV5-6 and J usage is TRBJ1-6, with D unresolved. The germline V gene encodes CDR1 SGHDT and CDR2 YYEEEE. The V gene lost 0 bases and the J gene lost 10 bases, with 11 bases spanning the gap. The CDR3 is made up of 14 amino acids. This chain's CDR3 is CASSLGGRVSPLHF. The CDR3 DNA sequence: TGTGCCAGCAGCTTGGGAGGGAGGGTATCACCCCTCCACTTT.

This clone was counted between two and nine times. This chain joins TRBV5-4 and TRBJ1-6; weak D call: TRBD1 (6 bases). Trimming pared 2 bases from V and 7 bases from J, leaving 19 bases between. The CDR3 totals 17 residues. Germline V gene data show CDR1 as SGHNT and CDR2 as YYREEE (reference sequence). The CDR3 sequence: CASSFLQAARGNSPLHF. The DNA of the CDR3 is TGTGCCAGCAGCTTCCTACAGGCGGCTAGGGGGAATTCACCCCTCCACTTT. The complete variable domain, with remaining parts taken from reference TRBV5-4 and TRBJ1-6, reads ETGVTQSPTHLIKTRGQQVTLRCSSQSGHNTVSWYQQALGQGPQFIFQYYREEENGRGNFPPRFSGLQFPNYSSELNVNALELDDSALYLCASSFLQAARGNSPLHFGNGTRLTVT.

DNA for the CDR3: TGTGCCAGTACGGGGGTGAGGGTGGATGGCTACACCTTC. Protein: CASTGVRVDGYTF. This rearrangement joins TRBV19 to TRBJ1-2, with D perhaps TRBD1 (5 bases). Germline V gives CDR1 LNHDA, CDR2 SQIVND (reference sequence). The CDR3 is made up of 13 amino acids. Trimming took 7 bases from V and 6 from J, leaving 15 bases between them.

The J gene is TRBJ2-3, the V gene TRBV5-1; 8 bases match TRBD1. The germline CDR1 and CDR2 sequences are SGHRS and YFSETQ. The CDR3 is 14 residues long. V lost 4 bases and J lost 5; bases outside the gene matches: 6. CDR3 protein: CASSLGQGGDTQYF. CDR3 sequence (DNA): TGCGCCAGCAGCCTAGGACAGGGTGGAGATACGCAGTATTTT. The entire variable domain, with the rest obtained from reference TRBV5-1 and TRBJ2-3, is as follows: KAGVTQTPRYLIKTRGQQVTLSCSPISGHRSVSWYQQTPGQGLQFLFEYFSETQRNKGNFPGRFSGRQFSNSRSEMNVSTLELGDSALYLCASSLGQGGDTQYFGPGTRLTVL.

The chain is built from TRBV24-1 and TRBJ1-2; 8 nucleotides align to TRBD1. The germline V gene has CDR1 KGHDR and CDR2 SFDVKD. The ends lost 2 bases at V and 6 bases at J; junction bases unmatched: 10. The CDR3 has 16 residues. Written as DNA, the CDR3 is TGTGCCACCAGTGATTCGCGGACAGGGCCTTGGGATGGCTACACCTTC. Protein product: CATSDSRTGPWDGYTF.

This clone appeared a few times. The chain uses TRBV4-1 and TRBJ2-3; D is uncertain. Germline CDR1 reads MGHRA; CDR2 reads YSYEKL. The CDR3 has 15 amino acids. The V end was cut by 0 bases, the J end by 1 base, with 8 bases between. The CDR3 here is CASSQDYRGTDTQYF. Written as DNA, the CDR3 is TGCGCCAGCAGCCAAGATTACCGAGGCACAGATACGCAGTATTTT.

This clone was seen only once. This chain joins TRBV19 and TRBJ1-1, with 11 bases lining up with TRBD1. With V trimmed by 5 bases and J by 1 base, 6 bases remained unmatched. The V gene's germline CDR1 is LNHDA and CDR2 SQIVND (reference sequence). The CDR3 consists of 16 residues. CDR3 amino acids: CASSLSGTGGNTEAFF. CDR3 nucleotides: TGTGCCAGTAGTCTTTCCGGGACAGGGGGGAACACTGAAGCTTTCTTT.

The chain uses TRBV30 and TRBJ2-5, with 7 bases identical to TRBD2. The J segment lost 7 bases and the V segment lost 5 bases, leaving 10 bases of the junction unmatched. This CDR3 is built from 13 residues. In germline, CDR1 is GTSNPN, CDR2 SVGIG (reference sequence). Written as DNA, the CDR3 is TGTGCCTGGGATGGGGACCGCGGGGGGACCCAGTACTTC. It encodes CAWDGDRGGTQYF.

The chain has TRBV6-5 and TRBJ1-3; the D gene is possibly TRBD1 (5 bases). This CDR3 is built from 12 residues. Germline V gene sequence: CDR1 MNHEY, CDR2 SVGAGI. Trimming shortened V by 7 bases and J by 7 bases, and 11 bases separated the two germline ends. The CDR3, as DNA: TGTGCCAGCAAGCCCCGGGGGAACACCATATATTTT. Amino acids: CASKPRGNTIYF.

Only one count was recorded for this clone. The rearrangement uses TRBV6-2 or TRBV6-3 and TRBJ1-2; 10 bases are a match to TRBD1. The CDR3 sequence is 16 residues long. Germline CDR1 and CDR2: MNHEY and SVGEGT. J lost 4 bases, V lost 0 bases, and 5 bases had no gene match. DNA of the CDR3: TGTGCCAGCAGTTACTCGAGGGACAGGGGTCTCTATGGCTACACCTTC. Translated, it gives CASSYSRDRGLYGYTF.

This chain joins TRBV7-2 and TRBJ1-2, with D uncertain. The CDR3 consists of 14 residues. The germline gives CDR1 SGHTA, CDR2 FQGNSA. Trimming took 5 bases from V and 6 from J, leaving 16 bases between them. The CDR3 nucleotides are TGTGCCAGCAGCCATCGGAGGACGGCCCATGGCTACACCTTC. Its protein product is CASSHRRTAHGYTF. The whole variable domain, filled in from reference TRBV7-2 and TRBJ1-2, reads GAGVSQSPSNKVTEKGKDVELRCDPISGHTALYWYRQSLGQGLEFLIYFQGNSAPDKSGLPSDRFSAERTGGSVSTLTIQRTQQEDSAVYLCASSHRRTAHGYTFGSGTRLTVV.